This paragraph reports one T cell receptor (beta chain). Its antigen is currently unknown. Clones were read by immunoSEQ multiplex PCR, and TCRdb kept only the in-frame ones, dropping some. The sample consists of around 2.5 million clones, roughly 93% of them appearing once. These data are taken from a study of shared clonotypes between healthy human individuals. The germline V gene has CDR1 SGHDT and CDR2 YYEEEE. J lost 1 base, V lost 0 bases, and 2 bases had no gene match. The CDR3 has 15 amino acids. Study-level findings and limits: When naive CD4 clonotypes were compared across a few donors, about 4.8% were shared.

The material sequenced was naive CD4+ T cells from PBMCs. Subset indicated: CD45RA+ positively selected. The receptor was derived from a man aged 18 to 30 in good health. Some clones in this sample may be carry-over from other donors' samples. J is TRBJ1-1 and V is TRBV5-6, with TRBD1 matching 8 bases. The CDR3 sequence is CASSLVGTGNTEAFF. The CDR3 DNA is TGTGCCAGCAGCTTGGTAGGGACAGGGAACACTGAAGCTTTCTTT.